The 26 T cell receptor delta chains presented below share a single source sample, sequenced in a study of gammadelta T cells in human blood. TCRdb reanalysed the RT-PCR reads via CATT. The sample yields over 1,500 delta-chain clones, approximately 6.2% seen once. The specimen sequenced was non-Vgamma9Vdelta2 gamma-delta T cells from fetal blood. These TCRs come from a human fetus.

This clone was seen a handful of times. This may arise from a read error, as a much more abundant clone is one base away. The chain combines TRDV1 with TRDJ2, with 9 bases fitting TRDD2. This CDR3 spans 20 amino acids. Trimming removed 3 bases from V and 6 bases from J; junction bases left unmatched: 20. Germline loops: CDR1 TSWWSYY, CDR2 QGS. CDR3: CALGDPLPTAGEYGAAQLFF. In nucleotides, the CDR3 is TGTGCTCTTGGGGATCCCCTTCCTACGGCTGGGGAATACGGGGCAGCACAACTCTTCTTT.

In its sample, this clone was seen a few times. This may arise from a read error, as a much more abundant clone is one base away. V is TRDV1 and J is TRDJ2; D unresolved. The CDR3 runs 17 residues. The V gene's germline CDR1 is TSWWSYY and CDR2 QGS. CDR3 sequence: CALGELGRRLLKAQLFF. In nucleotides, the CDR3 is TGTGCTCTTGGGGAACTCGGACGGAGGCTATTGAAAGCACAACTCTTCTTT.

This clone was seen a few times. A much larger clone is a single base away; this may be a read error. The gene calls are TRDV1 and TRDJ2, with D hard to call. Per the germline V gene, CDR1 is TSWWSYY and CDR2 is QGS. The CDR3 runs to 16 residues. The CDR3 DNA reads TGTGCTCTTGGGCCCCTTAGCGTCGCTTTGACAACACAACTCTTCTTT. It translates to CALGPLSVALTTQLFF.

Sample share makes this clone medium-sized. This same CDR3 is encoded by further DNA sequences in the sample. The chain is built from TRDV2 and TRDJ2, with 7 bases lining up with TRDD3. The CDR3 runs 14 residues. Germline V CDR1 and CDR2: GEAIGNYY, EKD. The V gene end was trimmed by 1 base and the J gene end by 2 bases; junction bases not matched to a gene: 0. DNA of the CDR3: TGTGCCTGTGACACTGGGGGATTGACAGCACAACTCTTCTTT. Translating it yields CACDTGGLTAQLFF.

A word on this clone: This may stem from a read error, because a much larger clone lies one nucleotide away. The J gene went uncalled, whereas the V gene is TRAV36/DV7. Germline-derived CDR1 and CDR2 are VTNFRS and LTSSGIE (reference sequence). The CDR3 covers 14 residues. The CDR3 DNA is TGTGCTGTGGGGGTTCCCGCTTTGACAGCACAATTCTTCTTT. It encodes CAVGVPALTAQFFF.

In regard to this clone: A far more abundant clone sits one base away, making this likely a read error. The genes are TRDV2 and TRDJ1; the match to TRDD3 covers 7 bases. Germline CDR1 reads GEAIGNYY; CDR2 reads EKD. The CDR3 has 13 amino acids. The CDR3 here is CACDMGYTDKRIF. The CDR3 coding sequence is TGTGCCTGTGACATGGGATACACCGATAAACGCATCTTT.

By its share, this clone is large. The rearrangement uses TRDV1 and TRDJ2; D perhaps matches TRDD3 (6 bases). The CDR3 spans 14 residues. V was pared by 4 bases and J by 5 bases, with 11 bases between. Germline values: CDR1 TSWWSYY, CDR2 QGS. The CDR3 nucleotides read TGTGCTCTTGGGGGATACGGGGACACAGCACAACTCTTCTTT. Its translation is CALGGYGDTAQLFF.

V is TRDV2 and J is TRDJ3; TRDD3 aligns across 10 bases. Matching the DNA to germline supplied the J gene, which TCRdb does not give. Germline assignment: CDR1 GEAIGNYY and CDR2 EKD. This CDR3 spans 19 amino acids. The ends lost 1 base at V and 2 bases at J; junction bases unmatched: 7. In DNA, the CDR3 is TGTGCCTGTGACACTGGGGGATACTGCTGCACCTGGGACACCCGACAGATGTTTTTC. Residues: CACDTGGYCCTWDTRQMFF.

This clone is categorized as large. This chain joins TRDV2 and TRDJ1, with 7 bases lining up with TRDD3. J gave up 0 bases and V 1 base, and 4 bases lay outside the gene matches. This CDR3 comprises 15 residues. The germline V gene has CDR1 GEAIGNYY and CDR2 EKD. CDR3: CACDTTGDHTDKLIF. CDR3 bases: TGTGCCTGTGACACTACTGGGGACCACACCGATAAACTCATCTTT.

This clone is medium-sized within its sample. The same CDR3 also results from other DNA sequences found in this sample. This chain uses TRDV3 with TRDJ3; the match to TRDD3 covers 8 bases. Germline values: CDR1 TVYSNPD, CDR2 GDNSRS (reference sequence). V dropped 2 bases and J dropped 3; count of bases not matched to a gene: 12. The CDR3 runs to 18 residues. The CDR3 nucleotides are TGTGCCTTTTCAACGGGTTCCGGGGGATACTGGGACACCCGACAGATGTTTTTC. This sequence encodes CAFSTGSGGYWDTRQMFF. The variable domain in full, completed from reference TRDV3 and TRDJ3, reads CDKVTQSSPDQTVASGSEVVLLCTYDTVYSNPDLFWYRIRPDYSFQFVFYGDNSRSEGADFTQGRFSVKHILTQKAFHLVISPVRTEDSATYYCAFSTGSGGYWDTRQMFFGTGIKLFVEP.

This clone counts as medium-sized. This sequence joins TRDV1 and TRDJ1; 11 bases match TRDD3. The V segment lost 0 bases and the J segment 3 bases; nucleotides outside the gene matches: 15. The CDR3 spans 20 residues. Germline V gives CDR1 TSWWSYY, CDR2 QGS. The CDR3 region has the DNA TGTGCTCTTGGGGAACTGTCTACTGGGGGATATAAAGGCTACGCCGATAAACTCATCTTT. Its protein is CALGELSTGGYKGYADKLIF.

Sample share makes this clone medium-sized (0.01 to 0.1%). This chain links TRDV1 with TRDJ2; TRDD3 agrees at 10 bases. The germline gives CDR1 TSWWSYY, CDR2 QGS. Trimming at V came to 4 bases and at J to 0 bases, leaving 8 bases not matched to a gene. The CDR3 contains 18 residues. The CDR3 nucleotides are TGTGCTCTTGGGGTCTACTTCCTGGGGGATACTTTGACAGCACAACTCTTCTTT. Translation: CALGVYFLGDTLTAQLFF.

This clone was found once. With only one base between it and a far larger clone, this is likely a read error. The chain couples TRDV2 to TRDJ3; unclear D gene. Here the J gene came from matching the DNA to germline, since TCRdb omits it. CDR3 size: 18 residues. V lost 3 bases, J lost 0 bases, and 14 bases lay in between. Per the germline V gene, CDR1 is GEAIGNYY and CDR2 is EKD. CDR3 coding DNA: TGTGCCTGTGACGAACCCTGGAGGATCTCCTGGGACACCCGACAGATGTTTTTC. Protein product: CACDEPWRISWDTRQMFF.

This clone is medium-sized (0.01 to 0.1%) within its sample. The sample contains more than one DNA sequence encoding this CDR3. The V gene is TRDV2, the J gene TRDJ1; TRDD3 might be the D (5 bases). CDR1 is GEAIGNYY and CDR2 is EKD in the germline V gene. Between the trimmed V and J ends, which lost 1 base and 0 bases, there was a span of 5 bases. The CDR3 contains 13 residues. The CDR3 is CACDTGYTDKLIF. In DNA form, the CDR3 reads TGTGCCTGTGACACGGGATACACCGATAAACTCATCTTT.

By sample share, this clone is medium-sized. This chain uses TRDV1 with TRDJ2; 8 nucleotides agree with TRDD3. CDR1 is TSWWSYY and CDR2 is QGS in the germline V gene. With V trimmed by 6 bases and J by 2 bases, 17 bases remained unmatched. This CDR3 region has 19 residues. The DNA for the CDR3 is TGTGCTCTTGGTGAGGCCTTTGAGGTACTGGGGGTCTTGACAGCACAACTCTTCTTT. This encodes CALGEAFEVLGVLTAQLFF.

This clone showed up just once. A read error likely explains this, since a far larger clone differs by one base. The chain employs TRAV29/DV5 and TRDJ2; unclear D gene. Germline matching of the DNA provided the J gene here, since TCRdb leaves it blank. The CDR3 consists of 15 residues. Looked up from germline, CDR1 is NSMFDY and CDR2 is ISSIKDK. As DNA, the CDR3 is TGTGCAGCAAGCGATCGAGGGCTTAAGACAGGACAACTCTTCTTT. This encodes CAASDRGLKTGQLFF.

Turning to this clone: With only one base between it and a far larger clone, this is likely a read error. The chain carries TRAV38-2/DV8 and TRDJ2; 8 bases map to TRDD3. TCRdb is silent on the J gene; assignment here came from matching the DNA to germline. CDR3 length: 15 amino acids. V was clipped by 1 base and J by 3 bases; unmatched bases: 2. Germline V gene sequence: CDR1 TSESDYY, CDR2 QEAYKQQN. CDR3 DNA: TGTGCTTATAGGAGCCCTGGGGGAGTGACAGCACAACTCTTCTTT. Protein sequence: CAYRSPGGVTAQLFF. The full variable domain, in which reference TRAV38-2/DV8 and TRDJ2 provide the parts outside the CDR3, is AQTVTQSQPEMSVQEAETVTLSCTYDTSESDYYLFWYKQPPSRQMILVIRQEAYKQQNATENRFSVNFQKAAKSFSLKISDSQLGDAAMYFCAYRSPGGVTAQLFFGKGTQLIVEP.

The table lists this clone with a few counts. One base away lies a much larger clone, so this may be a sequencing read error. V and J are TRAV38-2/DV8 and TRDJ3; perhaps D is TRDD2 or TRDD3 (8 bases each). The CDR3 is 22 amino acids. The germline V gene encodes CDR1 TSESDYY and CDR2 QEAYKQQN. V was shortened by 2 bases and J by 0 bases, with 24 bases between the two germline ends. This chain's CDR3 is CAYRSMTSYWGYSSWDTRQMFF. The CDR3 coding sequence is TGTGCTTATAGGAGTATGACTTCCTACTGGGGATACAGCTCCTGGGACACCCGACAGATGTTTTTC. The entire variable domain, with the rest obtained from reference TRAV38-2/DV8 and TRDJ3, is as follows: AQTVTQSQPEMSVQEAETVTLSCTYDTSESDYYLFWYKQPPSRQMILVIRQEAYKQQNATENRFSVNFQKAAKSFSLKISDSQLGDAAMYFCAYRSMTSYWGYSSWDTRQMFFGTGIKLFVEP.

As to this clone: Given a much more abundant clone one base away, this may be a read error. Other DNA sequences in the sample encode the same CDR3. This chain links TRDV2 with TRDJ3; TRDD3 agrees at 11 bases. V lost 4 bases, J lost 0 bases, and 1 base stayed unmatched. The CDR3 has 17 residues. Germline CDR1 is GEAIGNYY and CDR2 is EKD. CDR3 protein: CACDTGGYSWDTRQMFF. CDR3 bases: TGTGCCTGTGATACTGGGGGATACTCCTGGGACACCCGACAGATGTTTTTC.

This clone has more than one count but fewer than ten. TCRdb assigns this DNA the protein of a much larger clone, which departs from its translation at residue 6; this likely reflects a read error, and the protein shown comes from translating the DNA. This chain uses TRDV1 with TRDJ2; TRDD3 matches at 9 bases. Germline V gene lookup returns CDR1 TSWWSYY and CDR2 QGS. Trimming took 2 bases from V and 4 from J; bases not matched to a gene: 5. This CDR3 is built from 16 residues. Here the CDR3 DNA reads TGTGCTCTTGGGGAATTACTACTGGGGGAGACAGCACAACTCTTCTTT. Translated: CALGELLLGETAQLFF.

A remark on this clone: Possible read error: a much larger clone is one base away. This same CDR3 is encoded by further DNA sequences in the sample. The chain employs TRDV1 and TRDJ3, with TRDD3 matching 8 bases. This CDR3 contains 18 residues. The V gene's germline CDR1 is TSWWSYY and CDR2 QGS. The CDR3 protein is CALGELGDSSWDTRQMFF. CDR3 coding DNA: TGTGCTCTTGGGGAACTGGGGGATAGCTCCTGGGACACCCGACAGATGTTTTTT.

In this sample, this clone is large (0.1 to 1%). V usage is TRDV3 and J usage is TRDJ2; 9 nucleotides align to TRDD3. Germline values: CDR1 TVYSNPD, CDR2 GDNSRS (reference sequence). The CDR3 is 15 amino acids. V was pared by 0 bases and J by 0 bases, with 2 bases of the junction left unmatched. In nucleotides, the CDR3 is TGTGCCTTTAGTACTGGGGGAGCTTTGACAGCACAACTCTTCTTT. Residues: CAFSTGGALTAQLFF.

In this sample, this clone is large. The V and J genes are TRDV1 and TRDJ2; 13 bases map to TRDD3. Germline-derived CDR1 and CDR2 are TSWWSYY and QGS. Trimming removed 2 bases from V and 0 bases from J; junction bases left unmatched: 6. The CDR3 extends over 19 amino acids. This CDR3 is CALGERRTGGYALTAQLFF. CDR3 nucleotides: TGTGCTCTTGGGGAAAGGCGCACTGGGGGATACGCTTTGACAGCACAACTCTTCTTT.

By sample share, this clone is large. The same CDR3 arises from other DNA sequences in this sample as well. The chain combines TRDV1 with TRDJ3; D might be TRDD3 (6 bases). Per the germline V gene, CDR1 is TSWWSYY and CDR2 is QGS. The V and J ends lost 0 bases and 0 bases respectively, with 6 bases between them. CDR3 length: 17 amino acids. The CDR3 loop reads CALGELGYSWDTRQMFF. The CDR3 coding sequence is TGTGCTCTTGGGGAACTGGGATACTCCTGGGACACCCGACAGATGTTTTTC.

This clone was seen more than once but under ten times. This sequence is one base from a far larger clone and is likely a read error. The chain links TRDV2 to TRDJ2; 8 bases fit TRDD3. Germline V lookup: CDR1 GEAIGNYY, CDR2 EKD. This CDR3 spans 14 amino acids. Losses at the gene ends were 1 base for V and 6 bases for J; bases not matched to a gene: 3. Written as DNA, the CDR3 is TGTGCCTGTGACACTGAGGGATACGCAGCACAACTCTTCTTT. Protein sequence: CACDTEGYAAQLFF.

This chain joins TRDV3 and TRDJ3; 8 positions match TRDD3. As TCRdb names no J gene, one was assigned here on the basis of a DNA match to germline. V shed 2 bases, J shed 4 bases, and the junction held 4 bases outside the gene matches. Germline V lookup: CDR1 TVYSNPD, CDR2 GDNSRS (reference sequence). This CDR3 has 15 residues. The CDR3 sequence: CAFGGYFWDTRQMFF. Written as DNA, the CDR3 is TGTGCCTTTGGGGGATATTTTTGGGACACCCGACAGATGTTTTTC.